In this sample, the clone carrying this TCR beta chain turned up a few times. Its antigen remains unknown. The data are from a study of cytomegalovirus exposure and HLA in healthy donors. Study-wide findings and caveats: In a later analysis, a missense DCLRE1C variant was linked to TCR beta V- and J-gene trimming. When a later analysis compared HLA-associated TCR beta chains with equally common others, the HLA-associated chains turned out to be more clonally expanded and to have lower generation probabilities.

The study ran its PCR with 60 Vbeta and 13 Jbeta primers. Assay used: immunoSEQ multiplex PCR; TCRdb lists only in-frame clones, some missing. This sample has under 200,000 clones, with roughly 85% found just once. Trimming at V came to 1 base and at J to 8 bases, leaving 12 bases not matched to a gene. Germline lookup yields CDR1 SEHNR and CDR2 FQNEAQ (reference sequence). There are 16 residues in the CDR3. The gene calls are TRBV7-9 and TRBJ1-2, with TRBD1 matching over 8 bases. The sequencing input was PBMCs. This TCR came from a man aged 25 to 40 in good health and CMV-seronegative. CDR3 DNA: TGTGCCAGCAGCTTAGGGGACCGGGACAGGTGGACGGGCTACACCTTC. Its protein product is CASSLGDRDRWTGYTF.